Shown below are 26 T cell receptor beta chains from a single sample sequenced in a study of blood T cell repertoires in COVID-19. Assay used: immunoSEQ multiplex PCR; TCRdb lists only in-frame clones, some missing. The sample records about 68,000 clones, around 86% being singletons. The source material was peripheral blood. The receptors derive from a young man with acute or convalescent COVID-19.

V and J are TRBV10-3 and TRBJ2-2; 9 bases align to TRBD1. The germline V gene has CDR1 ENHRY and CDR2 SYGVKD. The CDR3 length is 14 residues. V shed 8 bases, J shed 4 bases, and the junction held 5 bases outside the gene matches. The CDR3, as DNA: TGTGCCATCCGGGACAGGGTTGGCACCGGGGAGCTGTTTTTT. Its translation: CAIRDRVGTGELFF.

In the case of this clone: Within the sample, other DNA sequences also encode this same CDR3. The V gene is TRBV29-1, the J gene TRBJ1-2; 9 bases match TRBD1. Germline assignment: CDR1 SQVTM and CDR2 ANQGSEA. There are 11 residues in the CDR3. Trimming took 6 bases from V and 6 from J; bases not matched to a gene: 2. CDR3 amino acids: CSVGTGNGYTF. The CDR3 DNA follows: TGCAGCGTCGGGACAGGGAATGGCTACACCTTC.

The chain is built from TRBV10-2 and TRBJ1-1, with 9 bases aligning to TRBD1. This CDR3 region has 16 residues. V shed 3 bases, J shed 5 bases, and the junction held 10 bases outside the gene matches. The V gene's germline CDR1 is WSHSY and CDR2 SAAADI. CDR3 region: CASSDIIQGARTEAFF. The CDR3 region has the DNA TGCGCCAGCAGTGATATAATACAGGGGGCGCGGACTGAAGCTTTCTTT.

J is TRBJ2-1 and V is TRBV10-3, with TRBD1 matching 7 bases. Germline CDR1 is ENHRY and CDR2 is SYGVKD. The ends lost 6 bases at V and 5 bases at J; junction bases unmatched: 7. CDR3 length: 14 residues. The CDR3, as DNA: TGTGCCATCAGCCGACAGGGTGATCACAATGAGCAGTTCTTC. Its protein is CAISRQGDHNEQFF.

V and J are TRBV12-3 or TRBV12-4 and TRBJ2-7; D perhaps matches TRBD2 (6 bases). V was pared by 2 bases and J by 5 bases, with 7 bases between. This CDR3 has 12 amino acids. Here the CDR3 DNA reads TGTGCCAGCAGTTTATGGACTAACGAGCAGTACTTC. Translating it yields CASSLWTNEQYF.

This chain uses TRBV3-1 (or the pseudogene TRBV3-2) with TRBJ2-3; the D is unclear. V lost 2 bases and J 6 bases, leaving 6 bases between the germline ends. This CDR3 has 12 residues. The V gene's germline CDR1 is LGHDT and CDR2 YNNKEL (reference sequence). The CDR3 region is CASSQNGDTQYF. Here the CDR3 DNA reads TGTGCCAGCAGCCAAAACGGGGATACGCAGTATTTT.

The chain couples TRBV9 to TRBJ2-5; D may be TRBD2 (5 bases). V lost 4 bases and J lost 7, with 11 bases in between. The CDR3 loop spans 12 amino acids. Germline V gene data show CDR1 as SGDLS and CDR2 as YYNGEE. The CDR3 nucleotides read TGTGCCAGCAGCAAAGTCGAGGGGACCCAGTACTTC. It is translated as CASSKVEGTQYF.

This chain joins TRBV6-1 and TRBJ1-4, with D perhaps TRBD1 (6 bases). This CDR3 comprises 15 residues. The ends were cut back, 1 base at V and 5 bases at J, with 11 bases in the middle. Germline CDR1 reads MNHNS; CDR2 reads SASEGT. The CDR3 loop reads CASSEVQGSNEKLFF. The CDR3 DNA reads TGTGCCAGCAGTGAAGTACAGGGATCAAATGAAAAACTGTTTTTT.

The V and J genes are TRBV11-2 and TRBJ2-7; TRBD1 matches 7 bases. J was trimmed by 7 bases and V by 1 base; bases with no gene match: 7. Germline CDR1 reads SGHAT; CDR2 reads FQNNGV. CDR3 length equals 14 residues. The DNA of the CDR3 is TGTGCCAGCAGCTTAGGGACAGGTATTCTGGAGCAGTACTTC. Translation: CASSLGTGILEQYF.

V usage is TRBV4-1 and J usage is TRBJ2-7, with no clear D. The CDR3 has 12 residues. V was clipped by 3 bases and J by 3 bases, with 6 bases between them. Germline CDR1 and CDR2: MGHRA and YSYEKL. CDR3 amino acids: CASSHSGYEQYF. CDR3 sequence (DNA): TGCGCCAGCAGCCACTCAGGCTACGAGCAGTACTTC.

The chain recombines TRBV11-2 with TRBJ1-2; D is perhaps TRBD1 (5 bases). Trimming removed 1 base at V and 6 bases at J, with 12 bases between. In germline, CDR1 is SGHAT, CDR2 FQNNGV. The CDR3 loop spans 14 amino acids. Written as DNA, the CDR3 is TGTGCCAGCAGCTTAGCGGGAGGGGTGAATGGCTACACCTTC. Translating it yields CASSLAGGVNGYTF.

The chain combines TRBV4-1 with TRBJ2-7; TRBD1 is a possible D gene (6 bases). With 2 bases removed from V and 0 bases from J, the gap between germline ends came to 8 bases. The CDR3 totals 14 residues. Germline loops: CDR1 MGHRA, CDR2 YSYEKL. CDR3 loop: CASSQLTGSYEQYF. In DNA form, the CDR3 reads TGCGCCAGCAGCCAATTGACAGGCTCCTACGAGCAGTACTTC.

The V and J genes are TRBV7-2 and TRBJ2-1; tentative D call: TRBD2 (6 bases). The CDR3 is made up of 15 amino acids. Germline CDR1 reads SGHTA; CDR2 reads FQGNSA. Trimming cost V 3 bases and J 3 bases, with 12 bases left between them. The CDR3 loop is CASSLGGPFYNEQFF. Here the CDR3 DNA reads TGTGCCAGCAGCTTGGGGGGACCTTTCTACAATGAGCAGTTCTTC.

This chain links TRBV7-2 with TRBJ1-5; D gene unclear. CDR1 and CDR2 (germline): SGHTA, FQGNSA. This CDR3 is built from 15 residues. Trimming left V 1 base short and J 3 bases short, with 10 bases between. This chain's CDR3 is CASSLVLAVNQPQHF. In nucleotides, the CDR3 is TGTGCCAGCAGCTTAGTTTTGGCAGTCAATCAGCCCCAGCATTTT.

The chain joins TRBV30 to TRBJ1-1, with 9 positions matching TRBD1. This CDR3 is 13 amino acids long. Unmatched junction bases numbered 8, after V lost 7 bases and J lost 5 bases. CDR1 and CDR2 from the germline V gene are GTSNPN and SVGIG (reference sequence). The chain's CDR3 is CASTGQGRTEAFF. In DNA, the CDR3 is TGTGCCTCAACCGGACAGGGGAGGACTGAAGCTTTCTTT.

The gene calls are TRBV5-4 and TRBJ1-2, with TRBD1 as a possible D gene (5 bases). CDR1 and CDR2 from the germline V gene are SGHNT and YYREEE (reference sequence). Trimming left V 1 base short and J 7 bases short, with 14 bases between. There are 14 residues in the CDR3. CDR3 DNA sequence: TGTGCCAGCAGCTTGTGGGGCGGCGACGGTGGCTACACCTTC. Translated, it gives CASSLWGGDGGYTF.

The rearrangement joins TRBV19 to TRBJ1-5, with 7 bases matching TRBD1. Germline trimming cut 3 bases from V and 6 bases from J; bases unmatched to any gene: 5. CDR3 length: 14 residues. Germline CDR1 LNHDA, CDR2 SQIVND (reference sequence). The CDR3 sequence is CASSIYRGGQPQHF. DNA for the CDR3: TGTGCCAGTAGTATTTACAGGGGTGGTCAGCCCCAGCATTTT.

The gene calls are TRBV14 and TRBJ2-1, with 7 positions matching TRBD2. The J segment lost 9 bases and the V segment lost 4 bases, leaving 3 bases of the junction unmatched. The germline V gene encodes CDR1 SGHDN and CDR2 FVKESK. This CDR3 has 12 residues. The DNA of the CDR3 is TGTGCCAGCAGCCCCACTAGCGTTGAGCAGTTCTTC. This encodes CASSPTSVEQFF.

The chain employs TRBV28 and TRBJ2-5; 7 nucleotides agree with TRBD2. The CDR3 has 16 residues. In germline, CDR1 is MDHEN, CDR2 SYDVKM. V lost 6 bases to trimming and J lost 0 bases; unmatched junction nucleotides: 10. The CDR3 DNA reads as TGTGCCAGCAGCCTAGCTAGCGGCAGGTACCAAGAGACCCAGTACTTC. Translation: CASSLASGRYQETQYF. The full variable domain, rest sourced from reference TRBV28 and TRBJ2-5, is DVKVTQSSRYLVKRTGEKVFLECVQDMDHENMFWYRQDPGLGLRLIYFSYDVKMKEKGDIPEGYSVSREKKERFSLILESASTNQTSMYLCASSLASGRYQETQYFGPGTRLLVL.

V gene TRBV5-1 combines with J gene TRBJ2-1; 7 bases fit TRBD2. V lost 0 bases to trimming and J lost 8 bases; unmatched junction nucleotides: 8. The CDR3 runs to 15 residues. The germline gives CDR1 SGHRS, CDR2 YFSETQ. The CDR3 region is CASSLAAGDQDEQFF. CDR3 sequence (DNA): TGCGCCAGCAGCTTGGCTGCGGGAGATCAGGATGAGCAGTTCTTC.

The rearrangement uses TRBV7-8 and TRBJ2-7, with a possible D match to TRBD1 (6 bases). The CDR3 has 12 amino acids. V was pared by 0 bases and J by 12 bases, with 12 bases between. Germline loops: CDR1 SGHVS, CDR2 FQNEAQ. The CDR3 spells CASSLAQGGPYF. CDR3 nucleotide sequence: TGTGCCAGCAGCTTAGCTCAAGGGGGTCCGTACTTC.

The gene calls are TRBV30 and TRBJ1-1, with unresolved D. V was pared by 0 bases and J by 2 bases, with 7 bases between. This CDR3 has 13 amino acids. Germline loops: CDR1 GTSNPN, CDR2 SVGIG (reference sequence). In nucleotides, the CDR3 is TGTGCCTGGAGTGTACAAGATAACACTGAAGCTTTCTTT. Translation: CAWSVQDNTEAFF.

This chain uses TRBV21-1 with TRBJ2-3; the table assigns TRBD2, which was not confirmed against the DNA. TRBV21-1 is described as a pseudogene. CDR3 length equals 12 residues. Here the CDR3 reads CASKRLPDTQYF. CDR3 coding DNA: TGTGCCAGCAAGAGGCTGCCCGATACGCAGTATTTT.

The rearrangement joins TRBV7-2 to TRBJ2-2; 7 bases fit TRBD2. The V segment lost 7 bases and the J segment 5 bases; nucleotides outside the gene matches: 10. CDR1 and CDR2 from the germline V gene are SGHTA and FQGNSA. This CDR3 contains 15 residues. The CDR3 loop reads CASTPGRARTGELFF. CDR3 bases: TGTGCCAGCACCCCGGGGAGGGCACGGACCGGGGAGCTGTTTTTT.

This chain uses TRBV28 with TRBJ2-3, with D hard to call. Deletions cut 9 bases from V and 6 bases from J, with 13 bases between. The germline CDR1 and CDR2 sequences are MDHEN and SYDVKM. The CDR3 loop spans 12 amino acids. CDR3 DNA: TGTGCCAGTAACAACCCCAGGGATACGCAGTATTTT. Its protein is CASNNPRDTQYF.

The chain employs TRBV3-1 (or the pseudogene TRBV3-2) and TRBJ2-6; 10 bases line up with TRBD1. The CDR3 consists of 17 residues. Germline CDR1 is LGHDT and CDR2 is YNNKEL (reference sequence). J gave up 0 bases and V 4 bases, and 3 bases lay outside the gene matches. DNA for the CDR3: TGTGCCAGCAGCCCCAGGGACAGGGGCTCTGGGGCCAACGTCCTGACTTTC. Its protein product is CASSPRDRGSGANVLTF.